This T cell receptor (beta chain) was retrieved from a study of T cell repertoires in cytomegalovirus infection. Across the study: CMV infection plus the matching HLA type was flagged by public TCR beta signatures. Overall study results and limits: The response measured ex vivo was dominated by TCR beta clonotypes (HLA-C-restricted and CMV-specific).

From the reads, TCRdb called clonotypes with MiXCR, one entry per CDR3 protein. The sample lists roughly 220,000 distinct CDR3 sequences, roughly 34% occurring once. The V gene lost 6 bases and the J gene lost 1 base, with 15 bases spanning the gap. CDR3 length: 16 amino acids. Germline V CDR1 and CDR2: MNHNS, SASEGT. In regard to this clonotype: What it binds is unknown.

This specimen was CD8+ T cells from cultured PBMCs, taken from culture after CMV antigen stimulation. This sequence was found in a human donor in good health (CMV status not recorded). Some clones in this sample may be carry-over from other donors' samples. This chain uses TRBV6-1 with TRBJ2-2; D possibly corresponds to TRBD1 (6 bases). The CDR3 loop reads CASRSGQGLNTGELFF. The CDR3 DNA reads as TGTGCCAGCAGGAGTGGGCAGGGGCTGAACACCGGGGAGCTGTTTTTT.